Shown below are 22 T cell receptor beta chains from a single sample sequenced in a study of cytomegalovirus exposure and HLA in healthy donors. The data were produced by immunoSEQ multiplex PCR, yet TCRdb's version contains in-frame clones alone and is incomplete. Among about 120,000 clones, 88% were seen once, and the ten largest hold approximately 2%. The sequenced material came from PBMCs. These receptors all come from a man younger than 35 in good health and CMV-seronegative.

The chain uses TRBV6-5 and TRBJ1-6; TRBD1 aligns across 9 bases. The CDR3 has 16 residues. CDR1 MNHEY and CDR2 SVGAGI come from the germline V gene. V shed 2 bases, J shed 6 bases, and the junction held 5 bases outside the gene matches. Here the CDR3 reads CASSYRGTGSNSPLHF. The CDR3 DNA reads TGTGCCAGCAGTTACAGAGGGACAGGGAGTAATTCACCCCTCCACTTT.

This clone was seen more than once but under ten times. The CDR3 DNA sequence: TGTGCCAGCAGTGAGACCCCGGCAGTCGGGGTTGGGAAACTGTTTTTT. Encoded protein: CASSETPAVGVGKLFF. This chain links TRBV2 with TRBJ1-4, with no clear D. The germline CDR1 and CDR2 sequences are SNHLY and FYNNEI. The V end was cut by 3 bases, the J end by 11 bases, with 22 bases between. CDR3 size: 16 residues.

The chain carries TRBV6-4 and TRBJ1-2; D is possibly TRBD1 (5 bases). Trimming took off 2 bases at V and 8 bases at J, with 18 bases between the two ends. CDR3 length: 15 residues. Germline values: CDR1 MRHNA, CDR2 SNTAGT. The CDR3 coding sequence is TGTGCCAGCAGTGACACCGGTCAGGGAATTGAGGGCTACACCTTC. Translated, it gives CASSDTGQGIEGYTF.

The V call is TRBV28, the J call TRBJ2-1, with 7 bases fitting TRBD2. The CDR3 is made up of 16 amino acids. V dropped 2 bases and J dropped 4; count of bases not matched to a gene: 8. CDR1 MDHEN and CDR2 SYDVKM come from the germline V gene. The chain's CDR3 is CASSLIQGGGYNEQFF. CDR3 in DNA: TGTGCCAGCAGTTTAATTCAGGGCGGGGGATACAATGAGCAGTTCTTC.

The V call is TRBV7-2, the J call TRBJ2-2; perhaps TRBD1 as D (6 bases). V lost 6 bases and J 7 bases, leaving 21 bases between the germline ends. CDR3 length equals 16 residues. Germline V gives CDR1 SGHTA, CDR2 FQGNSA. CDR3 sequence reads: CASRLYSQGSSGELFF. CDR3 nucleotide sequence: TGTGCCAGCAGATTGTACTCTCAGGGGTCGAGCGGGGAGCTGTTTTTT.

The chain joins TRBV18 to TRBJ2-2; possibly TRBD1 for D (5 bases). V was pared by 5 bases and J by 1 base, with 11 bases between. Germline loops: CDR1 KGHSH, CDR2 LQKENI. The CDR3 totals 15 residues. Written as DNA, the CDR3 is TGTGCCAGCTCAACCCCAGGGCAGAACACCGGGGAGCTGTTTTTT. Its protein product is CASSTPGQNTGELFF.

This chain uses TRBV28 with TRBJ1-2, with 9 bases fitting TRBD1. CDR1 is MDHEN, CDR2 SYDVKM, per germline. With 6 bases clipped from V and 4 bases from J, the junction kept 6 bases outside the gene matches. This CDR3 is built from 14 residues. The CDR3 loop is CASRGTGKRYGYTF. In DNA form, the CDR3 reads TGTGCCAGCAGGGGGACAGGGAAACGCTATGGCTACACCTTC.

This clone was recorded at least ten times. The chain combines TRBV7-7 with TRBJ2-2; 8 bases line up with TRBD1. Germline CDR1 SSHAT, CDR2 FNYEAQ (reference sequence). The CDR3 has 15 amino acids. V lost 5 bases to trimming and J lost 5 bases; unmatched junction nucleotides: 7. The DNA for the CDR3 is TGTGCCAGCAGCCGACAGGGGTCGGGGACCGGGGAGCTGTTTTTT. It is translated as CASSRQGSGTGELFF. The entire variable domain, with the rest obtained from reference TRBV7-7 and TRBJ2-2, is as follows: GAGVSQSPRYKVTKRGQDVTLRCDPISSHATLYWYQQALGQGPEFLTYFNYEAQPDKSGLPSDRFSAERPEGSISTLTIQRTEQRDSAMYRCASSRQGSGTGELFFGEGSRLTVL.

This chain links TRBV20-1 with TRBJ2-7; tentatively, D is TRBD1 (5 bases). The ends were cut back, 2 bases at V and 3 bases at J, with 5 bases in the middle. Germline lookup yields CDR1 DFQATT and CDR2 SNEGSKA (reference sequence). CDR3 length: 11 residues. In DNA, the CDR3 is TGCAGTGCTAGACAGGGCTACGAGCAGTACTTC. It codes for CSARQGYEQYF.

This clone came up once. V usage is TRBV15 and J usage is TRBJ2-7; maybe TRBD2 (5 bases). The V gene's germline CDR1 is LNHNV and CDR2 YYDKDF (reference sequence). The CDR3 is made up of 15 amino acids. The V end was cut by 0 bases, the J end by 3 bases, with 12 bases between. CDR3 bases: TGTGCCACCAGCAGAGAGGAGCGGACTCACTACGAGCAGTACTTC. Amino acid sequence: CATSREERTHYEQYF.

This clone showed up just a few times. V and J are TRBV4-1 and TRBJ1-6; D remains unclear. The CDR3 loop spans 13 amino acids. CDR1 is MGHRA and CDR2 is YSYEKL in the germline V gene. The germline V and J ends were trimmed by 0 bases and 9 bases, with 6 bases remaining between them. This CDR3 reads CASSQDSVSPLHF. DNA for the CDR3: TGCGCCAGCAGCCAAGATTCTGTTTCACCCCTCCACTTT.

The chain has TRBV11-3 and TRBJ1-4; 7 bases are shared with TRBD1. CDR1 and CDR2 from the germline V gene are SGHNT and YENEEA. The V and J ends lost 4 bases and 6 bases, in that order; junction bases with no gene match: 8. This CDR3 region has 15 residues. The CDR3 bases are TGTGCCAGCAGCTGGACGACAGGGCCTGATGAAAAACTGTTTTTT. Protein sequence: CASSWTTGPDEKLFF.

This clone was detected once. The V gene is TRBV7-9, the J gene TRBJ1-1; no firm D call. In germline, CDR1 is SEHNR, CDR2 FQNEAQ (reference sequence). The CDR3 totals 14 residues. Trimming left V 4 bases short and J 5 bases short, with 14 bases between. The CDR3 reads CASSYSLKFTEAFF. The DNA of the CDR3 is TGTGCCAGCAGCTACAGTCTTAAGTTTACTGAAGCTTTCTTT. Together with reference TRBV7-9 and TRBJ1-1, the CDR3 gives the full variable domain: DTGVSQNPRHKITKRGQNVTFRCDPISEHNRLYWYRQTLGQGPEFLTYFQNEAQLEKSRLLSDRFSAERPKGSFSTLEIQRTEQGDSAMYLCASSYSLKFTEAFFGQGTRLTVV.

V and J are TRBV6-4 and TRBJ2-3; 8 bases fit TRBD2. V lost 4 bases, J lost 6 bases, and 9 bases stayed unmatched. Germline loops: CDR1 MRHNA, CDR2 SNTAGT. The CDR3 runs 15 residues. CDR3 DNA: TGTGCCAGCAGTGTTTCGGGAGGGCCGTCGGATACGCAGTATTTT. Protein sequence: CASSVSGGPSDTQYF.

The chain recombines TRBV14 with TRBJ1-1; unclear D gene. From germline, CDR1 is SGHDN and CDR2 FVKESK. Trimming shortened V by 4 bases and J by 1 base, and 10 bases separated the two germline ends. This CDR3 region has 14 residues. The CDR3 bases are TGTGCCAGCAGCCTCCAACAGAGGAACACTGAAGCTTTCTTT. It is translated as CASSLQQRNTEAFF.

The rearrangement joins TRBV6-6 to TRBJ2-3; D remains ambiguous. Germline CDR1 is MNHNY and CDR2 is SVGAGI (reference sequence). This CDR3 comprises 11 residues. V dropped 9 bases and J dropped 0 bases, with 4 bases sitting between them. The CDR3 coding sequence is TGTGCCAGTCTTAGCACAGATACGCAGTATTTT. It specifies CASLSTDTQYF.

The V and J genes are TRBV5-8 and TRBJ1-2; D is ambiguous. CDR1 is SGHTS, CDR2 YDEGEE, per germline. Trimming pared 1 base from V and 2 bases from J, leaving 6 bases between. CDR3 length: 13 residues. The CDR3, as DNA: TGTGCCAGCAGCTTGCCGGGGAACTATGGCTACACCTTC. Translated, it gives CASSLPGNYGYTF. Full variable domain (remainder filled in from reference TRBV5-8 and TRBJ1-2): EAGVTQSPTHLIKTRGQQATLRCSPISGHTSVYWYQQALGLGLQFLLWYDEGEERNRGNFPPRFSGRQFPNYSSELNVNALELEDSALYLCASSLPGNYGYTFGSGTRLTVV.

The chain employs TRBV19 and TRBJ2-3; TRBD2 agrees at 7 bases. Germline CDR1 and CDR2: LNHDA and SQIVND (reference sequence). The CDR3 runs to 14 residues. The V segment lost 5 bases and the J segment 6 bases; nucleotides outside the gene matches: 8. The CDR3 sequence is CASSRGLVSDTQYF. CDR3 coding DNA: TGTGCCAGTAGTCGAGGACTAGTATCTGATACGCAGTATTTT.

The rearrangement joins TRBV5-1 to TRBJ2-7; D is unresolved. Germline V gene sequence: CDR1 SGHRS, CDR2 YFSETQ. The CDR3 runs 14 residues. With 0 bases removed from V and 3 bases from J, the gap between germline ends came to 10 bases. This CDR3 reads CASSLDSAGYEQYF. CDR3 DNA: TGCGCCAGCAGCTTGGACAGTGCTGGCTACGAGCAGTACTTC.

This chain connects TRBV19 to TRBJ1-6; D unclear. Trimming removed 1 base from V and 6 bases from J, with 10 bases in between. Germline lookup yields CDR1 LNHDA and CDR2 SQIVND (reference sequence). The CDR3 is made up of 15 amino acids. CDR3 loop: CASSIATGGNSPLHF. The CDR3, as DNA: TGTGCCAGTAGTATAGCAACGGGAGGTAATTCACCCCTCCACTTT.

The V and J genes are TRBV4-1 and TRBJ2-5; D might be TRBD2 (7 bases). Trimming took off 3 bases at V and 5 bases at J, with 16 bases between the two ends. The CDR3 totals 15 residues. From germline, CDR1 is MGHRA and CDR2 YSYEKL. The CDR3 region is CASSQWYREGETQYF. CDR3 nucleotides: TGCGCCAGCAGCCAGTGGTACAGGGAGGGCGAGACCCAGTACTTC.

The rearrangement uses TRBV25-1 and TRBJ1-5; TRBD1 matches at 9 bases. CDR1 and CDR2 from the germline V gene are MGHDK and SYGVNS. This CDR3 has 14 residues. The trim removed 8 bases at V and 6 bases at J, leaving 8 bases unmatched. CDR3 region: CASGDRGTIQPQHF. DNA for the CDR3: TGTGCCAGCGGAGACAGGGGGACTATTCAGCCCCAGCATTTT. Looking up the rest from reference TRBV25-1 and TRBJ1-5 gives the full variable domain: EADIYQTPRYLVIGTGKKITLECSQTMGHDKMYWYQQDPGMELHLIHYSYGVNSTEKGDLSSESTVSRIRTEHFPLTLESARPSHTSQYLCASGDRGTIQPQHFGDGTRLSIL.